A selection of T cell receptor beta chains follows, all from one sample in a study of blood T cell repertoires in COVID-19. Profiled with immunoSEQ multiplex PCR; TCRdb holds only in-frame clones, not every one. The data hold about 200,000 clones, with 80% to 90% observed a single time. Material for sequencing was peripheral blood. The receptors shown here come from a woman in her 70s with active or convalescent COVID-19. CDR3s include the opening cysteine and the closing phenylalanine or tryptophan. Each record gives: clone size, CDR3 length, D gene, J gene, V gene, CDR3 DNA, CDR3 protein. The D gene is left open where the match is weak. The listing skips clone size in some rows; elsewhere it reads once, few, many or a size class.

>once|15|TRBD1|TRBJ2-2|TRBV9
TGTGCCAGCAGCGTAGTCACAGGGGGCGCCGGGGAGCTGTTTTTT
CASSVVTGGAGELFF
>.|14|.|TRBJ2-7|TRBV6-6
TGTGCCAGCAGCCGCACCCAGGGCTCCTACGAGCAGTACTTC
CASSRTQGSYEQYF
>.|16|TRBD2|TRBJ2-3|TRBV6-5
TGTGCCAGCAGTTTTCAAAGCGGGGGGGGGACAGATACGCAGTATTTT
CASSFQSGGGTDTQYF
>.|15|TRBD1|TRBJ1-1|TRBV10-3
TGTGCCATCAGTGATTCAACAGGGGGCGGCCCTGAAGCTTTCTTT
CAISDSTGGGPEAFF
>.|14|.|TRBJ1-2|TRBV2
TGTGCCAGCAAACTCACAGACATCGACTATGGCTACACCTTC
CASKLTDIDYGYTF
>.|17|TRBD2|TRBJ2-1|TRBV24-1
TGTGCCACCAGCCCATCCCCACTAGCGGGAGGTTCGGATGAGCAGTTCTTC
CATSPSPLAGGSDEQFF
>.|15|.|TRBJ1-6|TRBV5-1
TGCGCCAGCAGCTTGGATAGGGGAAAGAATTCACCCCTCCACTTT
CASSLDRGKNSPLHF
>.|19|TRBD2|TRBJ2-1|TRBV5-1
TGCGCCAGCAGCTTGGGACTAGCGGGAGGGCCTAGGTCCTACAATGAGCAGTTCTTC
CASSLGLAGGPRSYNEQFF
>.|19|TRBD2|TRBJ2-7|TRBV20-1
TGCAGTGCTAGTCGTCGTGGGGGACTAGCGGGAGTTAAGGGCTACGAGCAGTACTTC
CSASRRGGLAGVKGYEQYF
>.|17|TRBD1|TRBJ1-1|TRBV3-1/TRBV3-2
TGTGCCAGCAGCCAATATAGACAGGGTCGGCTGAACACTGAAGCTTTCTTT
CASSQYRQGRLNTEAFF
>.|16|.|TRBJ1-6|TRBV28
TGTGCCAGCAGGACCGGGAGGCCTGGCTATAATTCACCCCTCCACTTT
CASRTGRPGYNSPLHF
>.|15|TRBD1|TRBJ2-7|TRBV15
TGTGCCACCAGCCTGGGGGGACAGGGTGCCTACGAGCAGTACTTC
CATSLGGQGAYEQYF
>.|18|TRBD2|TRBJ2-5|TRBV3-1/TRBV3-2
TGTGCCAGCAGCCAAGAGATGAGGGGACTAGCGGGAGTTGAGACCCAGTACTTC
CASSQEMRGLAGVETQYF
>few|14|.|TRBJ2-7|TRBV6-5
TGTGCCACCCGGAGGCAGGGGTTTTCCTACGAGCAGTACTTC
CATRRQGFSYEQYF
>.|15|TRBD1|TRBJ1-3|TRBV7-9
TGTGCCAGCAGCTCCGACAGGGCCGCCCGAAACACCATATATTTT
CASSSDRAARNTIYF
>.|13|TRBD2|TRBJ2-1|TRBV11-2
TGTGCCAGCAGTCGTCGGGAGGGGGTTGAGCAGTTCTTC
CASSRREGVEQFF
>.|14|.|TRBJ2-5|TRBV2
TGTGCCAGCAGTGAAGGCAGGCTAGCAGAGACCCAGTACTTC
CASSEGRLAETQYF
>.|15|TRBD1|TRBJ1-5|TRBV6-5
TGTGCCAGCAGTAGATCCGGACAGGGCAATCAGCCCCAGCATTTT
CASSRSGQGNQPQHF
>.|15|.|TRBJ2-1|TRBV29-1
TGCAGCGTTGAAGTCGGGAGAATGTCCTACAATGAGCAGTTCTTC
CSVEVGRMSYNEQFF
>.|17|TRBD2|TRBJ2-3|TRBV7-6
TGTGCCAGCAGCTCCCCGACTAGCGGGAGGGCAACAGATACGCAGTATTTT
CASSSPTSGRATDTQYF
>.|13|.|TRBJ2-5|TRBV7-9
TGTGCCAGCAGCTTAGACACCCAAGAGACCCAGTACTTC
CASSLDTQETQYF
>few|14|.|TRBJ2-1|TRBV14
TGTGCCAGCAGCCAAGGCTCCGGTCACAATGAGCAGTTCTTC
CASSQGSGHNEQFF
>.|15|.|TRBJ2-7|TRBV10-1
TGCGCCAGCAGTGAGGGTACTAGCAACTCCTACGAGCAGTACTTC
CASSEGTSNSYEQYF
>.|18|TRBD2|TRBJ2-1|TRBV4-1
TGCGCCAGCAGCTTCGGGACTAGCGGGACTACTCCTTACAATGAGCAGTTCTTC
CASSFGTSGTTPYNEQFF
>.|14|.|TRBJ2-7|TRBV5-4
TGTGCCAGCAGACCCCCGACGGGGGGCGACGAGCAGTACTTC
CASRPPTGGDEQYF
>.|14|.|TRBJ1-6|TRBV6-4
TGTGCCAGCAGTTCACAGGGCTGGGGTTCACCCCTCCACTTT
CASSSQGWGSPLHF
>.|15|TRBD2|TRBJ2-1|TRBV18
TGTGCCAGCTCACCACGGACTAGCATGACCGATGAGCAGTTCTTC
CASSPRTSMTDEQFF
>.|13|TRBD1|TRBJ2-5|TRBV18
TGTGCCAGCTCGCAGGGACAGGGAGAGACCCAGTACTTC
CASSQGQGETQYF
>.|15|TRBD2|TRBJ2-1|TRBV5-1
TGCGCCAGCAGCCCCGGACTAGACATCCTCAATGAGCAGTTCTTC
CASSPGLDILNEQFF
>.|17|TRBD1|TRBJ2-1|TRBV5-1
TGCGCCAGCAGCTTGGATGGGAGTGGGATCTCAGGGGGTGAGCAGTTCTTC
CASSLDGSGISGGEQFF
>.|12|TRBD1|TRBJ1-2|TRBV28
TGTGCCGCCGAGACAGGGTGGGGTGGCTACACCTTC
CAAETGWGGYTF
>.|16|.|TRBJ1-2|TRBV30
TGTGCCTGGACCCAGGGCTACCGGGAGGGTAACTATGGCTACACCTTC
CAWTQGYREGNYGYTF
>few|15|.|TRBJ1-3|TRBV5-6
TGTGCCAGCAGCTTGCTGGGGGCTGAAGGAAACACCATATATTTT
CASSLLGAEGNTIYF
>.|13|TRBD1|TRBJ1-1|TRBV5-1
TGCGCCAGCAGCGGACAGGGGAACACTGAAGCTTTCTTT
CASSGQGNTEAFF
>.|19|TRBD2|TRBJ2-3|TRBV29-1
TGCAGCGTAGAAGGACTAGCGGGACCCGGGATTAAGGGCACAGATACGCAGTATTTT
CSVEGLAGPGIKGTDTQYF
>.|13|.|TRBJ1-1|TRBV7-9
TGTGCCAGCAGCCCAGGGTTTTTGACTGAAGCTTTCTTT
CASSPGFLTEAFF
>.|13|.|TRBJ2-1|TRBV2
TGTGCCAGCAGTCCCGGGACTTCTTCTGAGCAGTTCTTC
CASSPGTSSEQFF
>.|14|TRBD1|TRBJ2-3|TRBV5-1
TGCGCCAGCAGCTTGGACAGGGGCAGAGATACGCAGTATTTT
CASSLDRGRDTQYF
>.|16|TRBD1|TRBJ2-3|TRBV29-1
TGCAGCGTTGAGGACCCGGGACAGCGAAGCACAGATACGCAGTATTTT
CSVEDPGQRSTDTQYF
>.|14|.|TRBJ2-3|TRBV5-6
TGTGCCAGCAGCTTGTTGGGGCCGTCGGATACGCAGTATTTT
CASSLLGPSDTQYF
>few|14|.|TRBJ1-2|TRBV5-1
TGCGCCAGCAGCTCAGGTATCCTTCCGAGTGGCTACACCTTC
CASSSGILPSGYTF
>few|15|TRBD2|TRBJ2-3|TRBV19
TGTGCCAGTAGTAATCTAGCGGGGACAACAGATACGCAGTATTTT
CASSNLAGTTDTQYF
>.|16|TRBD1|TRBJ2-2|TRBV7-6
TGTGCCAGCAGCCCAGTAGGACAGGGGAACACCGGGGAGCTGTTTTTT
CASSPVGQGNTGELFF
>.|13|TRBD1|TRBJ1-5|TRBV19
TGTGCCAGTAGAGAACAGGGGGCTCAGCCCCAGCATTTT
CASREQGAQPQHF
>once|14|.|TRBJ2-1|TRBV6-5
TGTGCCAGCAGTTACGACCCCGGGGTATCTGGGCAGTTCTTC
CASSYDPGVSGQFF
>.|22|TRBD2|TRBJ2-1|TRBV6-2/TRBV6-3
TGTGCCAGCAGCCTTGGGAGGGACGGCTCCTGGCTAGCGGGAGGGCAATACAATGAGCAGTTCTTC
CASSLGRDGSWLAGGQYNEQFF
>.|17|TRBD2|TRBJ2-1|TRBV27
TGTGCCAGCAGTCTCTTCATAGCGGGAGGAGGTTACAATGAGCAGTTCTTC
CASSLFIAGGGYNEQFF
>.|15|.|TRBJ2-3|TRBV19
TGTGCCAGTACCCCCTTGGGGGCTAGCACAGATACGCAGTATTTT
CASTPLGASTDTQYF
>once|14|TRBD1|TRBJ2-5|TRBV5-1
TGCGCCAGCAGTCGACAGGGGGGCTTGGAGACCCAGTACTTC
CASSRQGGLETQYF
>.|15|.|TRBJ2-4|TRBV4-1
TGCGCCAGCAGCCGGCCCGGGACTGTAATAAACATTCAGTACTTC
CASSRPGTVINIQYF
>.|14|TRBD1|TRBJ2-7|TRBV18
TGTGCCAGCTCACGGACAGGGGGCGGGTACGAGCAGTACTTC
CASSRTGGGYEQYF